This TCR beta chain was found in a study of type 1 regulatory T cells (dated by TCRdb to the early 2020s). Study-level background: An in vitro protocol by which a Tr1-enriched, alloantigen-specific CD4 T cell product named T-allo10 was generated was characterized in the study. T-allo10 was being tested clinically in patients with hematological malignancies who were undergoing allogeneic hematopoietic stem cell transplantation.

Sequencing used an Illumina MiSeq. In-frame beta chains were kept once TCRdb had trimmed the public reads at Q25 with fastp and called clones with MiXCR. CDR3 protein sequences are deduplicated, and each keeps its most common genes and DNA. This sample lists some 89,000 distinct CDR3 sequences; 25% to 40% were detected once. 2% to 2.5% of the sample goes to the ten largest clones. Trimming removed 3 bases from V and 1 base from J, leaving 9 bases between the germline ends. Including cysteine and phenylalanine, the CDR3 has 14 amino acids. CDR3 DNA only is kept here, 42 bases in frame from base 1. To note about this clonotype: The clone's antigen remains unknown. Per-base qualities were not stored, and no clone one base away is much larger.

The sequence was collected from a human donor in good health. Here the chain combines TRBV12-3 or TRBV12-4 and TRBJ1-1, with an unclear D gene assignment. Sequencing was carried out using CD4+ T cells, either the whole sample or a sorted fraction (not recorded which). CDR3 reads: CASSFQLGNTEAFF. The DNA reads TGTGCCAGCAGTTTCCAACTAGGGAACACTGAAGCTTTCTTT.